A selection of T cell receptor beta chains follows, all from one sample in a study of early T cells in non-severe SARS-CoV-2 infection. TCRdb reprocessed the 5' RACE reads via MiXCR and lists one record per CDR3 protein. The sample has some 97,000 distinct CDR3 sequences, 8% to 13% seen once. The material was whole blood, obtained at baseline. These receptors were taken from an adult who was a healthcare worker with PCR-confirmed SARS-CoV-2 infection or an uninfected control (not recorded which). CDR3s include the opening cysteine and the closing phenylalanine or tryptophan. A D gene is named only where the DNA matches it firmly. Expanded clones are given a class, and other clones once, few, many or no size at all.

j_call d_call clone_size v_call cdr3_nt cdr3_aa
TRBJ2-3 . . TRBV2 TGTGCCAGCCAGGGGCCGGGCACAGATACGCAGTATTTT CASQGPGTDTQYF
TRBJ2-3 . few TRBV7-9 TGTGCCAGCAGCTTGGACAGACTTGTCACAGATACGCAGTATTTT CASSLDRLVTDTQYF
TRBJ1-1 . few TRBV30 TGTGCCTGGAAAGGACACCCGAACACTGAAGCTTTCTTT CAWKGHPNTEAFF
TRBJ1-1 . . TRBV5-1 TGCGCCAGCAGCCGGACGGGGGGCTACGAAGCTTTCTTT CASSRTGGYEAFF
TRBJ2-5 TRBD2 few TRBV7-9 TGTGCCAGCAGCCGAGGACTAGGACAAGAGACCCAGTACTTC CASSRGLGQETQYF
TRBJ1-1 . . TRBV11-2 TGTGCCAGCACCTTTTTCGCTGAAGCTTTCTTT CASTFFAEAFF
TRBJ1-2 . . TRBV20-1 TGCAGTGCTAGAGACCGGGGGCAGGACTATGGCTACACCTTC CSARDRGQDYGYTF
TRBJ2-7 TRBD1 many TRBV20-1 TGCAGTGCAACCACTGGGACAGGGGTCGGCGAGCAGTACTTC CSATTGTGVGEQYF
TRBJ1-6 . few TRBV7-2 TGTGCCAGCACCGGGCCGGATCGCTCACCCCTCCACTTT CASTGPDRSPLHF
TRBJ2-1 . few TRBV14 TGTGCCAGCAGCCAAGTTTCTGCCTACAATGAGCAGTTCTTC CASSQVSAYNEQFF
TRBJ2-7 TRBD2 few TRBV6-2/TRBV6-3 TGTGCCAGCAGTTACCCCATCCCTAGCGGGGGTTCCTACGAGCAGTACTTC CASSYPIPSGGSYEQYF
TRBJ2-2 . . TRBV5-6 TGTGCCAGCAGCTCAAACATCAGAGGCACCGGGGAGCTGTTTTTT CASSSNIRGTGELFF
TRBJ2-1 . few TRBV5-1 TGCGCCAGCAGCATGGTCGGGGGCGTCCCCAATGAGCAGTTCTTC CASSMVGGVPNEQFF
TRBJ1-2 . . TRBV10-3 TGTGCCATCAGTGGGGGATATGGCTACACCTTC CAISGGYGYTF
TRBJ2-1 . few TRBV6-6 TGTGCCAGCAGTTACTCCGGGCCCGACAATGAGCAGTTCTTC CASSYSGPDNEQFF
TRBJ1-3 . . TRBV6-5 TGTGCCAGCTCCCGGGGCAGGGGATATGACTCTGGAAACACCATATATTTT CASSRGRGYDSGNTIYF
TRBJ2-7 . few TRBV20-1 TGCAGTGCGGTGTGGGGGCGCTCCTACGAGCAGTACTTC CSAVWGRSYEQYF
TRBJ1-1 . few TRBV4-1 TGCGCCAGCAGCCAAGCCCCCGATGGGGGGCGGACTGAAGCTTTCTTT CASSQAPDGGRTEAFF
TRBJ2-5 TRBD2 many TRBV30 TGTGCCTGGGGACTAGAGGGGAATGCCCAGTACTTC CAWGLEGNAQYF
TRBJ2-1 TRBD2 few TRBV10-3 TGTGCCATCAGTGGTGGTCTAGCGGGGGATGGTGAGCAGTTCTTC CAISGGLAGDGEQFF
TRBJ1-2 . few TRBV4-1 TGCGCCAGCAGCCAAGCTACCCTCGACGTTGGCTACACCTTC CASSQATLDVGYTF
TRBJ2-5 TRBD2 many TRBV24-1 TGTGCCACCAGTGATTTTCAAGCGGGAGAAGAGACCCAGTACTTC CATSDFQAGEETQYF
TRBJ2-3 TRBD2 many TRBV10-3 TGTGCCATCAGTGATAGCGGGAGTACAGATACGCAGTATTTT CAISDSGSTDTQYF
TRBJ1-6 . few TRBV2 TGTGCCAGCAGTGGGACGGAGGATTCACCCCTCCACTTT CASSGTEDSPLHF
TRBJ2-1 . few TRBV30 TGTGCCTGGAGTGGCCGGGATGAGGGTGCCTACAATGAGCAGTTCTTC CAWSGRDEGAYNEQFF
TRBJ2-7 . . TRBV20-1 TGCAGTGCTACGCAGGGGTACGAGCAGTACTTC CSATQGYEQYF
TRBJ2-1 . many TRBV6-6 TGTGCCAGCAGCTCAGGGCTTCCCCTTAGCTCCTACAATGAGCAGTTCTTC CASSSGLPLSSYNEQFF
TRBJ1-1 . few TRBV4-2 TGTGCCAGCAGCCAATACGGGAGTGAAGCTTTCTTT CASSQYGSEAFF
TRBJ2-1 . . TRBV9 TGTGCCAGCAGCGTGGGGGTGTGGGAGGCATCCTACAATGAGCAGTTCTTC CASSVGVWEASYNEQFF
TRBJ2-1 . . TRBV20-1 TGCAGTGCTAGAGGCTTTAGTCTCTACAATGAGCAGTTCTTC CSARGFSLYNEQFF
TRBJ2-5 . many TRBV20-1 TGCAGTGCTAGCGGTTGGGGTAGCGAATTCCAGTACTTC CSASGWGSEFQYF
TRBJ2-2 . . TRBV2 TGTGTCAGCAGTGGAGCGGTTAACACCGGGGAGCTGTTTTTT CVSSGAVNTGELFF
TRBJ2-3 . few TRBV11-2 TGTGCCAGCAGCACCTCCGGGGGTTACACAGATACGCAGTATTTT CASSTSGGYTDTQYF
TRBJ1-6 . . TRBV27 TGTGCCAGCAGTTTTAGGGATTCACCCCTCCACTTT CASSFRDSPLHF
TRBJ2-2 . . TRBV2 TGTGCCAGCAGTTGGGACACCAACACCGGGGAGCTGTTTTTT CASSWDTNTGELFF
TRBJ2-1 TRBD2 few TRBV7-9 TGTGCCAGCAGCTTAGTAAGATCGAACCTAGCGGCCTACAATGAGCAGTTCTTC CASSLVRSNLAAYNEQFF
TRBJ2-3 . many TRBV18 TGTGCCACACGGGGGACCAACACAGATACGCAGTATTTT CATRGTNTDTQYF
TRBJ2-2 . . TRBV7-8 TGTGCCAGCAGCTTTTTTCTGGCAGGGTACACCGGGGAGCTGTTTTTT CASSFFLAGYTGELFF
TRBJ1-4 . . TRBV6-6 TGTGCCAGCAGCCGAACGGACGGGCTTAATGAAAAACTGTTTTTT CASSRTDGLNEKLFF
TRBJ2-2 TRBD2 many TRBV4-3 TGCGCCAGCAGCCAAGTGTTAGCGGGAGGGTCCGGGGAGCTGTTTTTT CASSQVLAGGSGELFF
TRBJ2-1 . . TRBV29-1 TGCAGCGTTGAAAATTACAATGAGCAGTTCTTC CSVENYNEQFF
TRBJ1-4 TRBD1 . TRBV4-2 TGTGCCAGCAGCTTAAGACAGGGGGATGCGGCTAATGAAAAACTGTTTTTT CASSLRQGDAANEKLFF
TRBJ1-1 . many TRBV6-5 TGTGCCAGCGCCTTAAGATGGCCTCATCCTGAAGCTTTCTTT CASALRWPHPEAFF